Sequencing of this TCR beta chain was carried out in a study of CD8+ T cells in alopecia areata (dated by TCRdb to the late 2010s). About the study as a whole: To study T cell clonal expansion in alopecia areata, the researchers applied high-throughput TCRbeta sequencing to both the C3H/HeJ mouse model and human patients. immunoSEQ multiplex PCR using 35 Vbeta forward primers and 13 Jbeta reverse primers was used to amplify TCRbeta CDR3 regions. Scalp tissue and sorted CD4+ and CD8+ peripheral blood T cells from patchy and totalis/universalis alopecia areata patients and from healthy controls were covered by human TCRbeta sequencing. RNA was obtained with the PAXgene miRNA kit for fixed scalp, the miRNeasy kit for PBMCs, and the RNeasy kit for mouse skin. Scalp clonality was compared among normal scalp (n=4), patchy alopecia areata scalp (n=8), and alopecia totalis/universalis scalp (n=8). The investigation overall reported the following: Shared TCR sequences between patients were less evident than in mice, which may be partly attributable to HLA diversity in the patient population. Unlike mouse skin, which is dominated by gammadelta T cells, normal human skin has resident alphabeta T cells that are also sequenced, and this complicates analysis of the scalp TCR repertoire. Higher clonality and more expanded CD8+ clones were observed in lesional scalp than in normal scalp, particularly in alopecia totalis/universalis, a finding suggestive of antigenic drive.

From alopecia areata patients, peripheral blood was collected along with lesional scalp punch biopsies. PBMCs were isolated by density centrifugation and stained for CD3, CD4 and CD8, and CD4+ and CD8+ T cells were sorted on a FACSAria. As part of a multicenter biomarker study, untreated alopecia areata patients were recruited. Blood CD8+ T cells from 5 or 6 biomarker-study patients were further sorted into NKG2D-low and NKG2D-high fractions. Receptors were amplified or captured by the immunoSEQ multiplex PCR assay. To provide template for TCR sequencing, every sample had RNA extracted and reverse transcribed into cDNA. SuperScript III was used to make first-strand cDNA, primed with a 2:1 mix of oligo-dT and random hexamers. Amplification bias was assessed with a synthetic immune receptor repertoire, and residual bias was removed computationally. The study's processing was this. Raw reads were preprocessed for error removal, and CDR3 was defined according to IMGT conventions as running from the conserved cysteine to phenylalanine. Clonality was calculated as 1 minus Shannon entropy normalized by log2 of the number of productive unique TCRs. CD4 or CD8 identity of scalp clones was inferred by cross-referencing scalp TCRbeta sequences with sorted blood CD4 and CD8 repertoires. In its TCRdb copy, this immuneACCESS table keeps in-frame sequences only and misses some clones. Where compared with another copy, unresolved V genes explain less than half of these, and the others have no known cause. Clonal size and the V and J genes are those of that table, whereas D and trimming came from the DNA. In all, the sample holds about 120,000 clones, and approximately 47% of those were seen once. 10% of the sample is taken by the ten largest.

This clone came up a few times. Its antigen specificity is not known. No base-level quality is on record; no much larger clone is a single base apart. The germline ends are 4 bases apart after V is trimmed by 1 base and J by 6 bases. CDR1 and CDR2 (MDHEN, SYDVKM) derive from the germline V gene. Spanning cysteine to phenylalanine, the CDR3 consists of 12 amino acids. This entry keeps only the CDR3 DNA: 36 bases, framed from base 1. The source of this sequence is a human donor with alopecia areata. Sequences were obtained from NKG2D-low CD8+ T cells sorted from blood. Explained via the paper, the cell subset or site label denotes: sorted CD8+ NKG2D-low blood T cells. The chain is assembled from TRBV28 and TRBJ2-1, with the D gene uncertain. The DNA is as follows: TGTGCCAGCAGTTTATCAGTCAATGAGCAGTTCTTC. Its coded protein is CASSLSVNEQFF.